A single sample gave rise to the 8 T cell receptor beta chains below, sequenced in a study of T cell responses to AZD1222 COVID-19 vaccine. Generated by immunoSEQ multiplex PCR, the TCRdb table keeps only in-frame clones and is missing some. The sample lists roughly 100,000 clones, almost 85% occurring once. Source: peripheral blood, taken on day 0 of AZD1222 vaccination. The receptors come from an adult in good health.

The V gene is TRBV6-6, the J gene TRBJ2-3, with 10 nucleotides matching TRBD2. The CDR3 length is 16 residues. After removal of 6 bases from V and 3 bases from J, the junction contained 9 bases not matched to a gene. Germline loops: CDR1 MNHNY, CDR2 SVGAGI (reference sequence). The CDR3 region is CASSQQRGGITDTQYF. In DNA, the CDR3 is TGTGCCAGCAGCCAGCAGCGGGGGGGTATAACAGATACGCAGTATTTT.

The chain carries TRBV10-3 and TRBJ2-5; possible D gene TRBD1, 6 bases. The CDR3 covers 13 residues. The V end lost 7 bases, the J end lost 2 bases, and 11 bases lay between the germline ends. Germline CDR1 ENHRY, CDR2 SYGVKD. In DNA, the CDR3 is TGTGCCATCAAGGCAGGGACACAAGAGACCCAGTACTTC. Translation gives CAIKAGTQETQYF.

V is TRBV19 and J is TRBJ1-5; D remains ambiguous. Germline V lookup: CDR1 LNHDA, CDR2 SQIVND (reference sequence). V was clipped by 1 base and J by 6 bases, with 4 bases between them. The CDR3 consists of 12 residues. CDR3 coding DNA: TGTGCCAGTAGTATAGTGTCTCAGCCCCAGCATTTT. Translation gives CASSIVSQPQHF.

CDR3 bases: TGTGCCAGCAGCCTAGCGACGGTAACCTCTGGAAACACCATATATTTT. This sequence encodes CASSLATVTSGNTIYF. The rearrangement joins TRBV4-2 to TRBJ1-3; D call uncertain. CDR1 LGHNA and CDR2 YNFKEQ come from the germline V gene. This CDR3 is built from 16 residues. V gave up 4 bases and J gave up 0 bases, with 13 bases separating them.

This clone was observed a few times. This chain uses TRBV19 with TRBJ1-3; D is unclear. Germline lookup yields CDR1 LNHDA and CDR2 SQIVND (reference sequence). The CDR3 spans 14 residues. Trimming took off 5 bases at V and 2 bases at J, with 10 bases between the two ends. CDR3 amino acids: CASSLQNPGNTIYF. The CDR3 DNA follows: TGTGCCAGTAGTCTGCAGAATCCTGGAAACACCATATATTTT.

This clone occurred a few times. This chain uses TRBV4-1 with TRBJ2-5; the match to TRBD2 covers 11 bases. V shed 5 bases, J shed 5 bases, and the junction held 10 bases outside the gene matches. The V gene's germline CDR1 is MGHRA and CDR2 YSYEKL. The CDR3 contains 16 residues. This CDR3 is CASSKNLAGGRETQYF. The CDR3 region has the DNA TGCGCCAGCAGCAAAAATTTAGCGGGAGGGAGGGAGACCCAGTACTTC.

The chain joins TRBV4-3 to TRBJ2-6; 9 nucleotides agree with TRBD1. In germline, CDR1 is LGHNA, CDR2 YSLEER. V gave up 4 bases and J gave up 4 bases; unmatched junction bases: 20. CDR3 length equals 21 residues. The CDR3 nucleotides are TGCGCCAGCAGCCGAGGCTCAACCGAGGGACAGGGATCACCAGGGGCCAACGTCCTGACTTTC. Protein: CASSRGSTEGQGSPGANVLTF.

This sequence joins TRBV5-1 and TRBJ1-1; D gene ambiguous. Germline CDR1 and CDR2: SGHRS and YFSETQ. V lost 2 bases and J 1 base, leaving 6 bases between the germline ends. The CDR3 is 13 residues long. The CDR3 reads CASSLGGNTEAFF. CDR3 bases: TGCGCCAGCAGCTTAGGTGGGAACACTGAAGCTTTCTTT.